This T cell receptor (beta chain) emerged from a study of T cell clonality in common variable immunodeficiency. Control and CVID samples contributed equal amounts of genomic DNA. The repertoire was sequenced with immunoSEQ multiplex PCR; TCRdb's copy has only in-frame clones and lacks some. The specimen has under 20,000 clones, none found just once. Aged roughly 8 to 70 years, CVID subjects averaged about 39 years old. Donors gave roughly 4.5 to 8.5 ml heparinized peripheral whole blood. Study-level results: Common variable immunodeficiency TCR beta sequences reportedly had fewer deletions and N-nucleotide insertions. TCRbeta clonality was increased in CVID versus healthy controls.

Germline CDR1 SGHTA, CDR2 FQGTGA. This CDR3 is 12 amino acids long. The V end lost 4 bases, the J end lost 8 bases, and 8 bases lay between the germline ends. About this clone itself: Its antigen is still unknown. The read ends 3 residues shy of where the CDR3 ends; the end is completed using the germline J gene.

The sample consisted of peripheral blood mononuclear cells. This rearrangement joins TRBV7-3 to TRBJ2-2, with D unresolved. This clonotype was sampled from a human donor with common variable immunodeficiency. The CDR3 region is CASSSLQGELFF. CDR3 DNA, as far as it was read: TGTGCCAGCAGCTCTCTTCAGGGGGAG.